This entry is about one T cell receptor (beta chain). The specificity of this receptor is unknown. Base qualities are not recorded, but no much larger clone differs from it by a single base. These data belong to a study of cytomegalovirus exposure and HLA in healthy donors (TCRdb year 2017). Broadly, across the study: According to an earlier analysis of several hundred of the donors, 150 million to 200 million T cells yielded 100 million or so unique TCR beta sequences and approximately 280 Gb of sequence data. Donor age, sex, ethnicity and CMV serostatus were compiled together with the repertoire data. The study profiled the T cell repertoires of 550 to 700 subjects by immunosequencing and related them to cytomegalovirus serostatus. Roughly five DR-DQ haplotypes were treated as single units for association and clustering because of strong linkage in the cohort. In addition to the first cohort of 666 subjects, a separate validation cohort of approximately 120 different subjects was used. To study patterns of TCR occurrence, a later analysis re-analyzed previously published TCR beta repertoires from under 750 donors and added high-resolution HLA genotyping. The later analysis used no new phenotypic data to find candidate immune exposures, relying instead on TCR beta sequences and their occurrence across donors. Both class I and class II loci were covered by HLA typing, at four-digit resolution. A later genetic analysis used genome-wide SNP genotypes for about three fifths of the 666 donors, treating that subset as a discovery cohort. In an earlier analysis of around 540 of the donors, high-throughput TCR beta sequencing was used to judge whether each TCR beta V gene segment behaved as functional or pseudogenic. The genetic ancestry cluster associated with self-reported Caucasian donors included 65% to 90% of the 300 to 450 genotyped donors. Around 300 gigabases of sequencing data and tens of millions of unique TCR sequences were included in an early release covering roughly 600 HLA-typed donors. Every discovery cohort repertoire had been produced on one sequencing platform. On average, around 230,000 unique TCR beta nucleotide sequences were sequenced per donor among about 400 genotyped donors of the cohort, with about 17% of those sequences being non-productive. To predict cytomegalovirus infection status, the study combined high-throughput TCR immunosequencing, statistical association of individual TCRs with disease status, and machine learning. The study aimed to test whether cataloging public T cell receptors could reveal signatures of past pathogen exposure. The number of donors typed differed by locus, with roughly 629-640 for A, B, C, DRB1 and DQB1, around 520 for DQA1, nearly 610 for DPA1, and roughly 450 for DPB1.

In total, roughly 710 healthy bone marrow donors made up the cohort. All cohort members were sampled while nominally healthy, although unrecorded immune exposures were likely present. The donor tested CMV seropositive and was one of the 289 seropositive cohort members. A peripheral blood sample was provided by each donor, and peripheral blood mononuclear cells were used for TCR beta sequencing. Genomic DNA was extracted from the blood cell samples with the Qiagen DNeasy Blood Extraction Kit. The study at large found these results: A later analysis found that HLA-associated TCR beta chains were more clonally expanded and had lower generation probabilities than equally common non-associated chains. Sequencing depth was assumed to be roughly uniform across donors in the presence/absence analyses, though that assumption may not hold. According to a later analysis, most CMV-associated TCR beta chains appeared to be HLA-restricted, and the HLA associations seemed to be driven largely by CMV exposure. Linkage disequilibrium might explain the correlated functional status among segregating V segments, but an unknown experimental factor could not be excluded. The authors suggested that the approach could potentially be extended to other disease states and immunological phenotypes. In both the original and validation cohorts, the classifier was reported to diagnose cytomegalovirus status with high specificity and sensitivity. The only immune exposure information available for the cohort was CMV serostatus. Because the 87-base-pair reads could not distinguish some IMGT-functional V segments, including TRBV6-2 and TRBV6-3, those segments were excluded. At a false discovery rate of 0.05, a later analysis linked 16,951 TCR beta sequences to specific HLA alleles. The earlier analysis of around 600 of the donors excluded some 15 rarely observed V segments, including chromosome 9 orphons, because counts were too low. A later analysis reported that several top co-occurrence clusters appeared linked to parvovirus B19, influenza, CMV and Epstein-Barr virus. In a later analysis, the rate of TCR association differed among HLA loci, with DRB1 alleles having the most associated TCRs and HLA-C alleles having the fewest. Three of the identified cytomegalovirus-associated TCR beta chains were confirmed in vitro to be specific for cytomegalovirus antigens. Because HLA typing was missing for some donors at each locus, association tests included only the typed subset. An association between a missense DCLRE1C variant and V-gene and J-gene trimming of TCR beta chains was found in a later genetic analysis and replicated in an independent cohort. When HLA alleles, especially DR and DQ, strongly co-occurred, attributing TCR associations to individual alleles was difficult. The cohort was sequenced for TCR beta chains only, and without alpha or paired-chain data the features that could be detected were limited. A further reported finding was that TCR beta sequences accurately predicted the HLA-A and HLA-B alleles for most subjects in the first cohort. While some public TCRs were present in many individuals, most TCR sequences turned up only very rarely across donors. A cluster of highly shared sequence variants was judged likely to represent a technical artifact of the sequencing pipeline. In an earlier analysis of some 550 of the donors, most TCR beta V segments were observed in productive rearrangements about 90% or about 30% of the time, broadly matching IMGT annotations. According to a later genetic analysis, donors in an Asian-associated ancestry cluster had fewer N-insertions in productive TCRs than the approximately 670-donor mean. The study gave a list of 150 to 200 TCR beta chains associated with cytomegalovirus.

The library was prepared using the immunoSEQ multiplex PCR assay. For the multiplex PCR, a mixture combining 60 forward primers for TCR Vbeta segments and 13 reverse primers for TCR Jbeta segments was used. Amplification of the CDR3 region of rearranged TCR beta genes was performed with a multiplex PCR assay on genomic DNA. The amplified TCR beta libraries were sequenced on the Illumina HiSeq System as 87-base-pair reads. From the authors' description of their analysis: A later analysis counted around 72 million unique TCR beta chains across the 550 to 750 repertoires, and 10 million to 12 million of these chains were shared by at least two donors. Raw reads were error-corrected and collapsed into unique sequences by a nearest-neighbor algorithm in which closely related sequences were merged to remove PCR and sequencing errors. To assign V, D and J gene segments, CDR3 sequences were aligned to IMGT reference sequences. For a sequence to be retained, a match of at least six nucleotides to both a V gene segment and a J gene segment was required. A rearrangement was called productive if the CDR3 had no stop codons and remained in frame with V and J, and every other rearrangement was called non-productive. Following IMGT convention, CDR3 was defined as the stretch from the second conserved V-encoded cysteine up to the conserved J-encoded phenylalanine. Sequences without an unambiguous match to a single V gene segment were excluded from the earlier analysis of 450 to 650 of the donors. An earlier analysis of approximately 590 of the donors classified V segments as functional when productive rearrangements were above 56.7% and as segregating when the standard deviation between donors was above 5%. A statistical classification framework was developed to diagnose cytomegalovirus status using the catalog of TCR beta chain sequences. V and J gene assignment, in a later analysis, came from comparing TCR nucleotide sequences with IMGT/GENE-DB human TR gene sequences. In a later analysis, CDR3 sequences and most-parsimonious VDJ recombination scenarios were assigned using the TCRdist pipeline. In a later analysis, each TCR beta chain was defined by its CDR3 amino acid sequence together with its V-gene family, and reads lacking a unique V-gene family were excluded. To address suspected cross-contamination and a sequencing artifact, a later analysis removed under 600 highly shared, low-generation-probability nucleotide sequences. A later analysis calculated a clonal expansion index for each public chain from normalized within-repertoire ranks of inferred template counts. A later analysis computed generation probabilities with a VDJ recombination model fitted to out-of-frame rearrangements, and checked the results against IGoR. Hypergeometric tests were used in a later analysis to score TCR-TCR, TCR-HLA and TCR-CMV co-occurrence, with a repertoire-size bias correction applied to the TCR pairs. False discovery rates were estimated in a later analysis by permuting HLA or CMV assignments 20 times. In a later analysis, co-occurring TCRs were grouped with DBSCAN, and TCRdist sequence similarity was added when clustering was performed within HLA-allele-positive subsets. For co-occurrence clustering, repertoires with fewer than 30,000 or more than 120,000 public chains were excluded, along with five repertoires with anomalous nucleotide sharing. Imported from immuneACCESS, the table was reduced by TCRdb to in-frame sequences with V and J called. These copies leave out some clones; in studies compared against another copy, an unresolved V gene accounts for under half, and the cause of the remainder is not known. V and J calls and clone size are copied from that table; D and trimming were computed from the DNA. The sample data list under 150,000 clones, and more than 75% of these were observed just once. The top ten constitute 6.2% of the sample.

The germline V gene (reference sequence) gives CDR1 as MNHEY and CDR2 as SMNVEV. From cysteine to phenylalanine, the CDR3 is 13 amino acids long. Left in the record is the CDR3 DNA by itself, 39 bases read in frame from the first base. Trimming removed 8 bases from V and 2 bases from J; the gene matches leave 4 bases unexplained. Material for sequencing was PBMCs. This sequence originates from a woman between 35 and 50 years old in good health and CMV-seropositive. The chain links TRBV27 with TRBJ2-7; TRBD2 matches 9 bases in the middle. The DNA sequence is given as TGTGCCAGCGGGACTAGCTATACCTACGAGCAGTACTTC. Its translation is CASGTSYTYEQYF.